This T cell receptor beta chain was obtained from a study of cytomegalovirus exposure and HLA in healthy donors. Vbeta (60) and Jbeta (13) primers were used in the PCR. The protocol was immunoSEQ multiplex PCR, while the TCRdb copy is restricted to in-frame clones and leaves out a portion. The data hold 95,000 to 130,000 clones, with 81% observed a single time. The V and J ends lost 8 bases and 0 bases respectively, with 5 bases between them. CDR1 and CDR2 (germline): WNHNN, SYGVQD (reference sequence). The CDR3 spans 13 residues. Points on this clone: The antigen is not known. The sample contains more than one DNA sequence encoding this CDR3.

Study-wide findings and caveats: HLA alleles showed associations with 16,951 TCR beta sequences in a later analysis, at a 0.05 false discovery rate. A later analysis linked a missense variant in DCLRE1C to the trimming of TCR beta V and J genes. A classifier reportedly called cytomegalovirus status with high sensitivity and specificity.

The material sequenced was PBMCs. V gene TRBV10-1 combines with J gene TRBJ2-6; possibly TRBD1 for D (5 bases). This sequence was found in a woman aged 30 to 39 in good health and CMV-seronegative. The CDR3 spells CASGASGANVLTF. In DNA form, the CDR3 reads TGCGCCAGCGGGGCCTCTGGGGCCAACGTCCTGACTTTC.